This T cell receptor (beta chain) was found in a study of vaccination and CD4 T cells after COVID-19. The overall study: Each participant underwent a two-dose regimen of either the BNT162b2 or the mRNA-1273 vaccine. Stimulation used overlapping spike peptides from SARS-CoV-2, HCoV-NL63, HCoV-OC43 and HCoV-229E.

The Oncomine TCR Beta short-read assay was applied to DNA of cultured CD4+ T cells. TCRdb called the PCR reads again in MiXCR, with one record for every CDR3 protein. The table has more than 9,500 distinct CDR3 sequences, 58% seen once. Described treatment: roughly ten-day PBMC culture with coronavirus spike peptide pools or control peptides (ViraFEST assay). March to December 2020 was the span of positive PCR dates, which predated US Alpha, Beta and Delta variants. It was with around 9.6 IU/ml IL-2 and roughly 10 ug/ml peptide pools that roughly 2.2 million PBMCs per well were cultured. Notes on this clonotype: Its antigen remains unidentified.

CDR3 length equals 14 residues. V lost 5 bases to trimming and J lost 4 bases; unmatched junction nucleotides: 7. CDR1 and CDR2 (germline): MNHEY, SMNVEV (reference sequence). The sequenced sample was CD4+ T cells from blood, cultured in vitro. The origin of this receptor is a human donor who had recovered from COVID-19. The rearrangement uses TRBV27 and TRBJ1-2, with 7 bases lining up with TRBD1. CDR3 nucleotides: TGTGCCAGCAGTCCTCAGACAGGGCTCTATGGCTACACCTTC. Residues: CASSPQTGLYGYTF.